The next 25 T cell receptor beta chains were all read from a single sample in a study of Graves' ophthalmopathy and Graves' hyperthyroidism. Amplifying from RNA transcripts, the study obtained TCR beta CDR3 regions. An opening RT-PCR round employed HTBI primers and preceded a second-round multiplex PCR. TCRdb reprocessed the multiplex PCR reads with MiXCR, giving one entry per CDR3 protein. This table holds roughly 230,000 distinct CDR3 sequences, roughly a fifth found once. The sample consisted of peripheral blood. The receptors here all came from a woman aged 45-65 years with Graves' ophthalmopathy.

This clonotype appeared many times. The chain combines TRBV10-3 with TRBJ2-5; maybe TRBD2 (6 bases). Germline values: CDR1 ENHRY, CDR2 SYGVKD. Trimming cost V 10 bases and J 2 bases, with 14 bases left between them. This CDR3 is 13 amino acids long. CDR3 residues: CATLGGDQETQYF. CDR3 in DNA: TGTGCCACCCTGGGGGGAGATCAAGAGACCCAGTACTTC.

This clonotype was counted at least ten times. J is TRBJ1-2 and V is TRBV12-3 or TRBV12-4; tentatively, D is TRBD1 (6 bases). The V and J ends lost 6 bases and 8 bases respectively, with 19 bases between them. CDR3 length equals 14 residues. The CDR3 nucleotides read TGTGCCAGCAGCCCTAGGGGAGGGGGTCAGGGCTACACCTTC. It specifies CASSPRGGGQGYTF.

The chain recombines TRBV6-5 with TRBJ2-7, with D perhaps given as TRBD1 or TRBD2 (7 bases each). This CDR3 comprises 15 residues. Trimming shortened V by 2 bases and J by 7 bases, and 18 bases separated the two germline ends. In germline, CDR1 is MNHEY, CDR2 SVGAGI. The CDR3 sequence: CASSYAQTGEGEQYF. The CDR3 DNA reads TGTGCCAGCAGTTACGCCCAAACAGGGGAGGGTGAGCAGTACTTC.

This clonotype has at least ten counts. The J gene is TRBJ2-7, the V gene TRBV6-2 or TRBV6-3; 7 bases map to TRBD2. CDR3 length: 13 residues. The trim removed 6 bases at V and 4 bases at J, leaving 6 bases unmatched. Germline V gene data show CDR1 as MNHEY and CDR2 as SVGEGT. The CDR3 bases are TGTGCCAGCAGGTTCGGACTAGGATACGAGCAGTACTTC. This gives the protein CASRFGLGYEQYF.

This clonotype has a count of ten or more. The chain combines TRBV12-3 or TRBV12-4 with TRBJ2-6, with D unclear. V shed 5 bases and J shed 0 bases, with 11 bases lying between them. CDR3 size: 16 residues. The CDR3 region has the DNA TGTGCCAGCAGTCCCACGTTCGGCTCTGGGGCCAACGTCCTGACTTTC. It codes for CASSPTFGSGANVLTF.

This clonotype showed up many times. The rearrangement joins TRBV7-9 to TRBJ1-6; D is uncertain. CDR1 and CDR2 (germline): SEHNR, FQNEAQ (reference sequence). The V end lost 1 base, the J end lost 10 bases, and 8 bases lay between the germline ends. This CDR3 contains 13 residues. CDR3 amino acids: CASSLDLGSPLHF. The CDR3 nucleotides read TGTGCCAGCAGCTTAGATTTGGGATCACCCCTCCACTTT.

V is TRBV6-2 or TRBV6-3 and J is TRBJ1-5, with 9 bases matching TRBD1. The germline gives CDR1 MNHEY, CDR2 SVGEGT. The CDR3 is made up of 14 amino acids. The V and J ends lost 5 bases and 6 bases, in that order; junction bases with no gene match: 5. The DNA for the CDR3 is TGTGCCAGCAGTAACACAGGGGGCGGTCAGCCCCAGCATTTT. It encodes CASSNTGGGQPQHF.

This chain uses TRBV29-1 with TRBJ2-7; 7 nucleotides match TRBD2. The junction had 6 bases not matched to a gene; V was cut back by 4 bases and J by 6 bases. Germline values: CDR1 SQVTM, CDR2 ANQGSEA. CDR3 length equals 12 residues. The CDR3 is CSVGEGRGEQYF. The CDR3 DNA sequence: TGCAGCGTTGGGGAGGGCCGGGGCGAGCAGTACTTC.

This clonotype has a count of ten or more. V and J are TRBV12-3 or TRBV12-4 and TRBJ1-5, with D uncertain. The V and J ends lost 1 base and 7 bases respectively, with 11 bases between them. This CDR3 contains 14 residues. The CDR3 is CASSLVGEGQPQHF. Here the CDR3 DNA reads TGTGCCAGCAGTTTAGTTGGGGAAGGGCAGCCCCAGCATTTT.

The chain joins TRBV7-2 to TRBJ2-4; 7 bases align to TRBD1. Per the germline V gene, CDR1 is SGHTA and CDR2 is FQGNSA. The V gene end was trimmed by 4 bases and the J gene end by 6 bases; junction bases not matched to a gene: 3. This CDR3 comprises 13 residues. CDR3 nucleotides: TGTGCCAGCAGCTACGGGACAGCAAACATTCAGTACTTC. Protein sequence: CASSYGTANIQYF.

The rearrangement uses TRBV12-3 or TRBV12-4 and TRBJ2-4; D is perhaps TRBD1 (5 bases). V gave up 6 bases and J gave up 7 bases, with 10 bases separating them. This CDR3 has 12 residues. CDR3 nucleotides: TGTGCCAGCAGCGAGACAGTTAACATTCAGTACTTC. The encoded protein is CASSETVNIQYF.

This clonotype was seen many times. The rearrangement uses TRBV27 and TRBJ2-5, with 14 nucleotides matching TRBD2. Germline CDR1 reads MNHEY; CDR2 reads SMNVEV (reference sequence). V was clipped by 5 bases and J by 5 bases; unmatched bases: 10. The CDR3 spans 17 residues. The CDR3: CASSPMGLAGEGETQYF. The CDR3 DNA follows: TGTGCCAGCAGTCCCATGGGACTAGCGGGAGAGGGCGAGACCCAGTACTTC.

This clonotype was observed many times. This rearrangement joins TRBV2 to TRBJ1-5, with 10 bases that match TRBD1. CDR1 is SNHLY, CDR2 FYNNEI, per germline. J gave up 6 bases and V 4 bases, and 3 bases lay outside the gene matches. The CDR3 has 14 residues. The CDR3 nucleotides read TGTGCCAGCAGTGTCGGGACAGGGGTTCAGCCCCAGCATTTT. Translating gives CASSVGTGVQPQHF. The full variable domain, with the rest looked up from reference TRBV2 and TRBJ1-5, is EPEVTQTPSHQVTQMGQEVILRCVPISNHLYFYWYRQILGQKVEFLVSFYNNEISEKSEIFDDQFSVERPDGSNFTLKIRSTKLEDSAMYFCASSVGTGVQPQHFGDGTRLSIL.

In its sample, this clonotype was seen many times. The rearrangement joins TRBV6-6 to TRBJ2-7, with a possible D match to TRBD2 (7 bases). V was pared by 6 bases and J by 2 bases, with 17 bases between. Germline assignment: CDR1 MNHNY and CDR2 SVGAGI (reference sequence). This CDR3 is 15 amino acids long. This CDR3 is CASRAGAGSTYEQYF. Here the CDR3 DNA reads TGTGCCAGCAGGGCGGGGGCGGGCAGTACCTACGAGCAGTACTTC.

This clonotype was observed many times. The chain links TRBV19 to TRBJ1-2; 10 bases fit TRBD1. The V segment lost 4 bases and the J segment 4 bases; nucleotides outside the gene matches: 9. The CDR3 runs 16 residues. The germline V gene encodes CDR1 LNHDA and CDR2 SQIVND (reference sequence). The CDR3 is CASSSPGTGDSYGYTF. The CDR3 bases are TGTGCCAGTAGTAGCCCCGGGACAGGGGATTCCTATGGCTACACCTTC. Variable domain in full (rest from reference TRBV19 and TRBJ1-2): DGGITQSPKYLFRKEGQNVTLSCEQNLNHDAMYWYRQDPGQGLRLIYYSQIVNDFQKGDIAEGYSVSREKKESFPLTVTSAQKNPTAFYLCASSSPGTGDSYGYTFGSGTRLTVV.

This clonotype showed up many times. This chain joins TRBV28 and TRBJ2-7; D is possibly TRBD1 or TRBD2 (6 bases each). V was clipped by 5 bases and J by 9 bases, with 11 bases between them. The length of the CDR3 is 11 residues. Germline V gene sequence: CDR1 MDHEN, CDR2 SYDVKM. The CDR3 DNA reads TGTGCCAGCAGTGCACAGGGAGGGCAGTACTTC. Translating gives CASSAQGGQYF.

This clonotype appeared many times. The J gene is TRBJ1-1, the V gene TRBV14; D is unresolved. The germline gives CDR1 SGHDN, CDR2 FVKESK. V was clipped by 1 base and J by 5 bases, with 8 bases between them. CDR3 size: 13 residues. This CDR3 reads CASSQGGWTEAFF. As DNA, the CDR3 is TGTGCCAGCAGCCAAGGGGGTTGGACTGAAGCTTTCTTT. The full variable domain, its missing parts supplied by reference TRBV14 and TRBJ1-1, is EAGVTQFPSHSVIEKGQTVTLRCDPISGHDNLYWYRRVMGKEIKFLLHFVKESKQDESGMPNNRFLAERTGGTYSTLKVQPAELEDSGVYFCASSQGGWTEAFFGQGTRLTVV.

The chain combines TRBV30 with TRBJ1-2, with D unresolved. Trimming removed 3 bases from V and 7 bases from J, with 15 bases in between. Germline CDR1 and CDR2: GTSNPN and SVGIG (reference sequence). The CDR3 is 13 amino acids. CDR3 nucleotide sequence: TGTGCCTGGAGGGAGGAGGCAGTAGGTGGCTACACCTTC. It is translated as CAWREEAVGGYTF. The variable domain in full, with the rest retrieved from reference TRBV30 and TRBJ1-2, is SQTIHQWPATLVQPVGSPLSLECTVEGTSNPNLYWYRQAAGRGLQLLFYSVGIGQISSEVPQNLSASRPQDRQFILSSKKLLLSDSGFYLCAWREEAVGGYTFGSGTRLTVV.

This clonotype was recorded many times. The gene calls are TRBV5-1 and TRBJ2-7; D gene uncertain. Per germline, CDR1 SGHRS and CDR2 YFSETQ. V was clipped by 0 bases and J by 2 bases, with 9 bases between them. The CDR3 covers 14 residues. For the CDR3, the DNA is TGCGCCAGCAGCTTGGTCGGCAGTGCCTACGAGCAGTACTTC. Translating gives CASSLVGSAYEQYF.

This clonotype was picked up many times. The chain combines TRBV14 with TRBJ1-2, with a possible D match to TRBD1 (5 bases). Germline V CDR1 and CDR2: SGHDN, FVKESK. V dropped 4 bases and J dropped 4 bases, with 16 bases sitting between them. CDR3 length: 15 residues. The CDR3 loop reads CASSPEKGSAYGYTF. DNA of the CDR3: TGTGCCAGCAGCCCCGAAAAGGGGTCTGCCTATGGCTACACCTTC.

V gene TRBV5-1 combines with J gene TRBJ2-5; 11 nucleotides line up with TRBD1. This CDR3 comprises 15 residues. Germline CDR1 and CDR2: SGHRS and YFSETQ. J was trimmed by 2 bases and V by 4 bases; bases with no gene match: 4. The CDR3 DNA sequence: TGCGCCAGCAGCCCCGGGACAGGGGGTCAAGAGACCCAGTACTTC. Protein: CASSPGTGGQETQYF.

As concerns this clonotype: It may be a read error: a sequence one base away is much more abundant. The genes are TRBV14 and TRBJ1-6; the D gene is possibly TRBD1 (5 bases). The CDR3 is 15 amino acids. Germline values: CDR1 SGHDN, CDR2 FVKESK. CDR3 in amino acids: CASSQGGKRGSPRHF. CDR3 nucleotides: TGTGCCAGCAGCCAAGGGGGAAAGAGGGGATCACCCCGCCACTTT.

In this sample, this clonotype turned up a few times. A much larger clone is a single base away; this may be a read error. J is TRBJ1-6 and V is TRBV7-9, with 7 bases identical to TRBD1. The CDR3 has 14 amino acids. The germline V gene has CDR1 SEHNR and CDR2 FQNEAQ (reference sequence). The CDR3 bases are TGTGCCAGCAGCCGACAGGGTGGGAATTCATCCCTCCACTTT. This translates into CASSRQGGNSSLHF.

The sample holds many counts of this clonotype. The V call is TRBV29-1, the J call TRBJ2-5; possible D gene TRBD1, 6 bases. The V gene lost 5 bases and the J gene lost 4 bases, with 14 bases spanning the gap. The CDR3 covers 13 residues. CDR1 and CDR2 from the germline V gene are SQVTM and ANQGSEA. In nucleotides, the CDR3 is TGCAGCGTTCTCCCCCAGGGGCGAGAGACCCAGTACTTC. It codes for CSVLPQGRETQYF.

The chain carries TRBV4-1 and TRBJ2-7; 7 positions agree with TRBD2. The CDR3 has 16 residues. V lost 1 base, J lost 6 bases, and 12 bases stayed unmatched. Germline V CDR1 and CDR2: MGHRA, YSYEKL. The CDR3 spells CASSQAFAGVLTEQYF. The CDR3 region has the DNA TGCGCCAGCAGCCAAGCCTTTGCGGGGGTGTTAACCGAGCAGTACTTC.